A selection of T cell receptor beta chains follows, all from one sample in a study of blood T cell repertoires in COVID-19. Libraries were prepared by immunoSEQ multiplex PCR; TCRdb keeps only in-frame clonotypes and omits some of them. The top ten hold around 5% of the sample, which has roughly 40,000 clones, more than 90% seen once. The sequencing sample was made of peripheral blood. These receptor sequences come from a human donor in a cohort sampled during active COVID-19. Each CDR3 is given with its conserved first and last residue. The order of the fields is D gene, clone size, J gene, V gene, CDR3 protein, CDR3 DNA. D genes are given only for firm matches. The size field is filled for only some rows; it gives once, few, many or a size class.

d_gene: TRBD1; abundance: .; j_gene: TRBJ2-5; v_gene: TRBV7-2; CDR3aa: CASSLGDRLRETQYF; CDR3nt: TGTGCCAGCAGCCTAGGGGACAGGCTTCGGGAGACCCAGTACTTC
d_gene: .; abundance: .; j_gene: TRBJ2-5; v_gene: TRBV5-5; CDR3aa: CASNPGREETQYF; CDR3nt: TGTGCCAGCAACCCCGGGCGGGAAGAGACCCAGTACTTC
d_gene: .; abundance: .; j_gene: TRBJ1-6; v_gene: TRBV27; CDR3aa: CASSSRSLNYNSPLHF; CDR3nt: TGTGCCAGCAGTTCTAGGTCGCTCAACTATAATTCACCCCTCCACTTT
d_gene: .; abundance: few; j_gene: TRBJ2-7; v_gene: TRBV11-3; CDR3aa: CASSLDQQGCSYEQYF; CDR3nt: TGTGCCAGCAGCTTAGATCAGCAGGGTTGCTCCTACGAGCAGTACTTC
d_gene: TRBD2; abundance: .; j_gene: TRBJ2-3; v_gene: TRBV24-1; CDR3aa: CATSDRGLAGPHTDTQYF; CDR3nt: TGTGCCACCAGTGATCGGGGACTAGCAGGGCCCCACACAGATACGCAGTATTTT
d_gene: TRBD1; abundance: .; j_gene: TRBJ2-7; v_gene: TRBV6-2/TRBV6-3; CDR3aa: CASSYGDRGQQYF; CDR3nt: TGTGCCAGCAGTTACGGGGACAGGGGCCAGCAGTACTTC
d_gene: TRBD2; abundance: .; j_gene: TRBJ2-1; v_gene: TRBV11-2; CDR3aa: CASSLAAGSSYNEQFF; CDR3nt: TGTGCCAGCAGCTTAGCAGCGGGGAGCTCCTACAATGAGCAGTTCTTC
d_gene: .; abundance: .; j_gene: TRBJ2-5; v_gene: TRBV6-2/TRBV6-3; CDR3aa: CASSPVEETQYF; CDR3nt: TGTGCCAGCAGCCCCGTTGAGGAGACCCAGTACTTC
d_gene: TRBD2; abundance: .; j_gene: TRBJ2-1; v_gene: TRBV11-3; CDR3aa: CASSPGGNNEQFF; CDR3nt: TGTGCCAGCAGCCCGGGGGGTAACAATGAGCAGTTCTTC
d_gene: TRBD1; abundance: .; j_gene: TRBJ2-7; v_gene: TRBV11-1; CDR3aa: CASSRDRGREQYF; CDR3nt: TGTGCCAGCAGCAGGGACAGGGGAAGGGAGCAGTACTTC
d_gene: .; abundance: .; j_gene: TRBJ2-5; v_gene: TRBV7-9; CDR3aa: CASRIRETQYF; CDR3nt: TGTGCCAGCAGAATTCGAGAGACCCAGTACTTC
d_gene: TRBD1; abundance: few; j_gene: TRBJ1-6; v_gene: TRBV7-9; CDR3aa: CASSYGQGSGSPLHF; CDR3nt: TGTGCCAGCAGCTACGGACAGGGGAGCGGCTCACCCCTCCACTTT
d_gene: .; abundance: .; j_gene: TRBJ1-6; v_gene: TRBV4-1; CDR3aa: CASSQDRPQGQRPLPLHF; CDR3nt: TGCGCCAGCAGCCAAGATCGGCCCCAGGGGCAGCGTCCGTTACCCCTCCACTTT
d_gene: .; abundance: once; j_gene: TRBJ1-2; v_gene: TRBV4-3; CDR3aa: CASSQDKSVSYGYTF; CDR3nt: TGCGCCAGCAGCCAAGATAAATCGGTGTCCTATGGCTACACCTTC
d_gene: .; abundance: .; j_gene: TRBJ2-1; v_gene: TRBV27; CDR3aa: CASIGGGHLWNEQFF; CDR3nt: TGTGCCAGCATTGGGGGGGGACACCTTTGGAATGAGCAGTTCTTC
d_gene: .; abundance: .; j_gene: TRBJ2-3; v_gene: TRBV11-2; CDR3aa: CASSLDRDTQYF; CDR3nt: TGTGCCAGCAGCTTAGATCGAGATACGCAGTATTTT
d_gene: TRBD2; abundance: .; j_gene: TRBJ2-1; v_gene: TRBV7-6; CDR3aa: CASSYESPETSGSFAYNEQFF; CDR3nt: TGTGCCAGCAGCTACGAAAGTCCGGAAACTAGCGGGAGCTTCGCCTACAATGAGCAGTTCTTC
d_gene: TRBD1; abundance: .; j_gene: TRBJ2-7; v_gene: TRBV6-5; CDR3aa: CASRATGVYEQYF; CDR3nt: TGTGCCAGCAGGGCTACAGGGGTCTACGAGCAGTACTTC
d_gene: TRBD2; abundance: .; j_gene: TRBJ2-7; v_gene: TRBV19; CDR3aa: CASSQKTSGLFYEQYF; CDR3nt: TGTGCCAGTAGTCAGAAGACTAGCGGGCTGTTTTACGAGCAGTACTTC
d_gene: TRBD1; abundance: .; j_gene: TRBJ2-6; v_gene: TRBV6-5; CDR3aa: CASSWGTAGANVLTF; CDR3nt: TGTGCCAGCAGTTGGGGGACAGCTGGGGCCAACGTCCTGACTTTC
d_gene: .; abundance: .; j_gene: TRBJ1-2; v_gene: TRBV19; CDR3aa: CASSISNRNYGYTF; CDR3nt: TGTGCCAGTAGTATCTCGAACAGAAACTATGGCTACACCTTC
d_gene: .; abundance: .; j_gene: TRBJ2-2; v_gene: TRBV5-4; CDR3aa: CASSPTENTGELFF; CDR3nt: TGTGCCAGCAGCCCGACAGAGAACACCGGGGAGCTGTTTTTT
d_gene: TRBD1; abundance: .; j_gene: TRBJ2-6; v_gene: TRBV19; CDR3aa: CASSPTGGRTLPSNGANVLTF; CDR3nt: TGTGCCAGTAGTCCAACAGGGGGCAGGACACTCCCGTCTAACGGGGCCAACGTCCTGACTTTC
d_gene: TRBD2; abundance: few; j_gene: TRBJ2-1; v_gene: TRBV11-2; CDR3aa: CASSQSGGTYNEQFF; CDR3nt: TGTGCCAGCAGTCAGAGCGGGGGTACTTACAATGAGCAGTTCTTC